The 32 T cell receptor beta chains given below trace back to one sample, sequenced in a study of blood T cell repertoires in COVID-19. Using immunoSEQ multiplex PCR, the repertoire was profiled, and TCRdb retains in-frame clones only, with some absent. This sample carries 200,000 or so clones, approximately 83% of them seen once, and the ten largest clones take 3% to 3.5%. The sample consisted of peripheral blood. Every receptor here comes from a woman in her 30s who had recovered from COVID-19.

This chain uses TRBV24-1 with TRBJ2-5, with 7 bases matching TRBD1. The CDR3 contains 17 residues. The germline CDR1 and CDR2 sequences are KGHDR and SFDVKD. V lost 5 bases, J lost 5 bases, and 16 bases stayed unmatched. The chain's CDR3 is CATSAGLNRGPVETQYF. CDR3 coding DNA: TGTGCCACCAGTGCGGGATTAAACAGGGGACCGGTGGAGACCCAGTACTTC.

The rearrangement links TRBV7-2 to TRBJ2-1; the match to TRBD2 covers 12 bases. CDR3 length equals 18 residues. Germline CDR1 reads SGHTA; CDR2 reads FQGNSA. V lost 4 bases, J lost 7 bases, and 14 bases stayed unmatched. In DNA form, the CDR3 reads TGTGCCAGCAGCTCGGGCCCTGGACTAGCGGGAATGGAGAATGAGCAGTTCTTC. It translates to CASSSGPGLAGMENEQFF.

The chain recombines TRBV27 with TRBJ2-7; 9 bases are a match to TRBD1. Germline V CDR1 and CDR2: MNHEY, SMNVEV (reference sequence). This CDR3 is 14 amino acids long. The junction had 5 bases not matched to a gene; V was cut back by 2 bases and J by 6 bases. The CDR3: CASSLTGTGTEQYF. DNA for the CDR3: TGTGCCAGCAGTTTAACCGGGACAGGGACCGAGCAGTACTTC.

V and J are TRBV5-1 and TRBJ2-1, with D possibly matching TRBD2 (6 bases). The V end was cut by 0 bases, the J end by 1 base, with 8 bases between. This CDR3 region has 15 residues. Germline CDR1 reads SGHRS; CDR2 reads YFSETQ. In DNA form, the CDR3 reads TGCGCCAGCAGCTTGGGACTAGATTCCTACAATGAGCAGTTCTTC. Encoded protein: CASSLGLDSYNEQFF. Based on the CDR3 plus reference TRBV5-1 and TRBJ2-1, the full variable domain is KAGVTQTPRYLIKTRGQQVTLSCSPISGHRSVSWYQQTPGQGLQFLFEYFSETQRNKGNFPGRFSGRQFSNSRSEMNVSTLELGDSALYLCASSLGLDSYNEQFFGPGTRLTVL.

The J gene is TRBJ1-2, the V gene TRBV29-1; TRBD1 matches at 7 bases. The V and J ends lost 7 bases and 4 bases, in that order; junction bases with no gene match: 9. The germline V gene has CDR1 SQVTM and CDR2 ANQGSEA. The CDR3 loop spans 13 amino acids. The CDR3 spells CSATTGSGYGYTF. CDR3 sequence (DNA): TGCAGCGCTACGACAGGGTCCGGCTATGGCTACACCTTC.

The gene calls are TRBV7-2 and TRBJ1-2; TRBD1 agrees at 7 bases. This CDR3 is built from 15 residues. CDR1 SGHTA and CDR2 FQGNSA come from the germline V gene. With 2 bases clipped from V and 4 bases from J, the junction kept 7 bases outside the gene matches. CDR3 sequence (DNA): TGTGCCAGCAGCTTATCGAAGACAGGGAGCTATGGCTACACCTTC. Translated: CASSLSKTGSYGYTF.

The J gene is TRBJ2-6, the V gene TRBV7-3; D may be TRBD1 (5 bases). The CDR3 is 15 residues long. V was clipped by 5 bases and J by 0 bases, with 8 bases between them. The germline V gene has CDR1 SGHTA and CDR2 FQGTGA. This CDR3 is CASSLDNSGANVLTF. CDR3 nucleotides: TGTGCCAGCAGCCTGGACAACTCTGGGGCCAACGTCCTGACTTTC. Filled out from reference TRBV7-3 and TRBJ2-6, the complete variable domain reads GAGVSQTPSNKVTEKGKYVELRCDPISGHTALYWYRQSLGQGPEFLIYFQGTGAADDSGLPNDRFFAVRPEGSVSTLKIQRTERGDSAVYLCASSLDNSGANVLTFGAGSRLTVL.

The chain uses TRBV5-1 and TRBJ2-5, with TRBD2 as a possible D gene (5 bases). The germline V and J ends were trimmed by 1 base and 3 bases, with 10 bases remaining between them. The CDR3 length is 14 residues. In germline, CDR1 is SGHRS, CDR2 YFSETQ. The CDR3 loop reads CASSLLLAEETQYF. The CDR3 nucleotides are TGCGCCAGCAGCTTGCTCCTAGCAGAAGAGACCCAGTACTTC.

The rearrangement uses TRBV7-9 and TRBJ2-5, with TRBD1 as a possible D gene (7 bases). The CDR3 has 16 amino acids. Germline CDR1 SEHNR, CDR2 FQNEAQ (reference sequence). Trimming took 1 base from V and 4 from J, leaving 16 bases between them. This chain's CDR3 is CASSLGYQGGRETQYF. CDR3 sequence (DNA): TGTGCCAGCAGCTTAGGTTACCAGGGGGGTAGAGAGACCCAGTACTTC.

The V call is TRBV7-2, the J call TRBJ1-1; the D gene is possibly TRBD1 (6 bases). The V end was cut by 5 bases, the J end by 0 bases, with 10 bases between. Germline V gene data show CDR1 as SGHTA and CDR2 as FQGNSA. This CDR3 comprises 14 residues. CDR3 protein: CASSLQGLNTEAFF. CDR3 nucleotide sequence: TGTGCCAGCAGCCTACAGGGCTTGAACACTGAAGCTTTCTTT. Variable domain in full (rest from reference TRBV7-2 and TRBJ1-1): GAGVSQSPSNKVTEKGKDVELRCDPISGHTALYWYRQSLGQGLEFLIYFQGNSAPDKSGLPSDRFSAERTGGSVSTLTIQRTQQEDSAVYLCASSLQGLNTEAFFGQGTRLTVV.

In this sample, this clone turned up once. This chain connects TRBV15 to TRBJ1-1; no clear D. The CDR3 runs to 14 residues. Germline assignment: CDR1 LNHNV and CDR2 YYDKDF (reference sequence). V dropped 0 bases and J dropped 4 bases, with 9 bases sitting between them. The CDR3 region is CATSRDRVLTEAFF. CDR3 coding DNA: TGTGCCACCAGCAGAGATCGAGTTCTCACTGAAGCTTTCTTT.

The chain employs TRBV19 and TRBJ2-2; unclear D gene. The germline V and J ends were trimmed by 5 bases and 1 base, with 11 bases remaining between them. The CDR3 has 15 amino acids. Germline lookup yields CDR1 LNHDA and CDR2 SQIVND (reference sequence). The CDR3 region is CASSLWARNTGELFF. CDR3 DNA sequence: TGTGCCAGTAGTCTCTGGGCGAGGAACACCGGGGAGCTGTTTTTT.

The chain employs TRBV28 and TRBJ1-6; no definite D call. Trimming stripped 9 bases from V and 7 bases from J, with 10 bases between. Germline CDR1 and CDR2: MDHEN and SYDVKM. This CDR3 spans 12 amino acids. Here the CDR3 reads CASTPGNSPLHF. The DNA of the CDR3 is TGTGCCAGTACCCCGGGAAATTCACCCCTCCACTTT.

The chain links TRBV19 to TRBJ2-7, with TRBD1 matching over 8 bases. The CDR3 has 15 residues. From germline, CDR1 is LNHDA and CDR2 SQIVND (reference sequence). After removal of 5 bases from V and 1 base from J, the junction contained 7 bases not matched to a gene. CDR3 amino acids: CASSPGTGLSYEQYF. CDR3 coding DNA: TGTGCCAGTAGTCCCGGGACAGGCCTTTCCTACGAGCAGTACTTC.

This clone was found once. Written as DNA, the CDR3 is TGTGCCAGCAGTTTAGGGCAAGATGGCAATCAGCCCCAGCATTTT. It encodes CASSLGQDGNQPQHF. J is TRBJ1-5 and V is TRBV27; the D is unclear. Germline CDR1 reads MNHEY; CDR2 reads SMNVEV (reference sequence). This CDR3 comprises 15 residues. V was trimmed by 2 bases and J by 2 bases, leaving 10 bases between them.

This rearrangement joins TRBV7-6 to TRBJ2-2; D is possibly TRBD2 (7 bases). CDR3 size: 15 residues. Germline V CDR1 and CDR2: SGHVS, FNYEAQ. Between the trimmed V and J ends, which lost 2 bases and 5 bases, there was a span of 12 bases. DNA for the CDR3: TGTGCCAGCAGCTTAATACAGGGAGGGACCGGGGAGCTGTTTTTT. This encodes CASSLIQGGTGELFF.

The J gene is TRBJ1-2, the V gene TRBV25-1; D gene ambiguous. From germline, CDR1 is MGHDK and CDR2 SYGVNS. The CDR3 consists of 12 residues. V shed 4 bases and J shed 7 bases, with 10 bases lying between them. This CDR3 reads CASSGELGGYTF. DNA of the CDR3: TGTGCCAGCAGTGGGGAGCTGGGTGGCTACACCTTC.

The chain recombines TRBV5-1 with TRBJ2-1; weak D call: TRBD1 (6 bases). Trimming took off 4 bases at V and 7 bases at J, with 21 bases between the two ends. The CDR3 totals 16 residues. CDR1 is SGHRS and CDR2 is YFSETQ in the germline V gene. The CDR3 coding sequence is TGCGCCAGCAGCCCTAGCAGCAGGGGCCCCAATAATGAGCAGTTCTTC. Translation: CASSPSSRGPNNEQFF.

The chain joins TRBV28 to TRBJ2-5; 8 bases are shared with TRBD2. The V gene's germline CDR1 is MDHEN and CDR2 SYDVKM. CDR3 size: 18 residues. V lost 6 bases, J lost 5 bases, and 20 bases stayed unmatched. The CDR3 coding sequence is TGTGCCAGCAGCCGACGGCCGGGACTAGAACCAGGTGGGGAGACCCAGTACTTC. This sequence encodes CASSRRPGLEPGGETQYF.

The chain links TRBV28 to TRBJ1-6; 7 bases are shared with TRBD1. The germline gives CDR1 MDHEN, CDR2 SYDVKM. The CDR3 covers 15 residues. J gave up 8 bases and V 6 bases, and 10 bases lay outside the gene matches. The CDR3 DNA reads TGTGCCAGCAGCCGGATCGACAGGGACGATTCACCCCTCCACTTT. Encoded protein: CASSRIDRDDSPLHF.

The CDR3 sequence is CASSNRAGHYSNQPQHF. DNA of the CDR3: TGTGCCAGCAGCAACCGGGCAGGGCACTATAGCAATCAGCCCCAGCATTTT. This chain links TRBV21-1 with TRBJ1-5; the D call of TRBD1 is as the table states it, not checked on the DNA. TRBV21-1 is noted as a pseudogene. This CDR3 contains 17 residues.

The genes are TRBV5-1 and TRBJ2-1; 15 bases line up with TRBD2. The V segment lost 2 bases and the J segment 8 bases; nucleotides outside the gene matches: 5. Per the germline V gene, CDR1 is SGHRS and CDR2 is YFSETQ. This CDR3 is 16 amino acids long. The CDR3 is CASSLGLAGGRDEQFF. The CDR3 region has the DNA TGCGCCAGCAGCTTAGGACTAGCGGGAGGGCGGGATGAGCAGTTCTTC.

The rearrangement joins TRBV20-1 to TRBJ1-2, with D unresolved. The germline CDR1 and CDR2 sequences are DFQATT and SNEGSKA (reference sequence). CDR3 length: 14 residues. Trimming took 5 bases from V and 3 from J, leaving 16 bases between them. The CDR3 region has the DNA TGCAGTGCTCGTGCTTCGGGAGGAGACTATGGCTACACCTTC. Amino acids: CSARASGGDYGYTF.

The chain has TRBV5-1 and TRBJ2-7; 8 positions agree with TRBD1. CDR1 is SGHRS, CDR2 YFSETQ, per germline. Trimming cost V 0 bases and J 1 base; bases outside gene matches: 12. The CDR3 has 18 residues. In nucleotides, the CDR3 is TGCGCCAGCAGCTTGGGGCCTTCGGACAGGGATTATTCCTACGAGCAGTACTTC. Translation gives CASSLGPSDRDYSYEQYF.

The rearrangement links TRBV18 to TRBJ1-1; 7 bases are shared with TRBD1. V dropped 0 bases and J dropped 2; count of bases not matched to a gene: 9. This CDR3 has 17 residues. Per germline, CDR1 KGHSH and CDR2 LQKENI. The CDR3 DNA sequence: TGTGCCAGCTCACCACCGGGAGACAGGGCCATTAACACTGAAGCTTTCTTT. It encodes CASSPPGDRAINTEAFF.

This clone came up a few times. The genes are TRBV19 and TRBJ2-3; 12 bases agree with TRBD2. CDR1 and CDR2 from the germline V gene are LNHDA and SQIVND (reference sequence). J lost 6 bases, V lost 8 bases, and 6 bases had no gene match. The CDR3 extends over 14 amino acids. CDR3 residues: CASGGLAGWDTQYF. Here the CDR3 DNA reads TGTGCCAGTGGCGGACTAGCGGGATGGGATACGCAGTATTTT. Full variable domain (outside the CDR3, taken from reference TRBV19 and TRBJ2-3): DGGITQSPKYLFRKEGQNVTLSCEQNLNHDAMYWYRQDPGQGLRLIYYSQIVNDFQKGDIAEGYSVSREKKESFPLTVTSAQKNPTAFYLCASGGLAGWDTQYFGPGTRLTVL.

The chain couples TRBV3-1 (or the pseudogene TRBV3-2) to TRBJ2-1, with 11 bases that match TRBD2. Germline loops: CDR1 LGHDT, CDR2 YNNKEL (reference sequence). V trimming: 4 bases; J trimming: 9 bases; junction bases outside the gene matches: 8. This CDR3 contains 15 residues. The CDR3 loop is CASSLSGRDGGEQFF. Here the CDR3 DNA reads TGTGCCAGCAGCCTTAGCGGGAGGGACGGGGGTGAGCAGTTCTTC.

This clone was seen a handful of times. The chain is built from TRBV7-2 and TRBJ2-5; the match to TRBD1 covers 11 bases. The trim removed 7 bases at V and 2 bases at J, leaving 6 bases unmatched. This CDR3 has 15 residues. Per germline, CDR1 SGHTA and CDR2 FQGNSA. The CDR3 protein is CASKSGTGGQETQYF. In DNA form, the CDR3 reads TGTGCCAGCAAATCCGGGACAGGGGGTCAAGAGACCCAGTACTTC.

The rearrangement links TRBV6-6 to TRBJ2-5; weak D call: TRBD2 (5 bases). CDR1 and CDR2 from the germline V gene are MNHNY and SVGAGI (reference sequence). V lost 6 bases to trimming and J lost 3 bases, with 17 bases between them. This CDR3 is built from 15 residues. CDR3 loop: CASRPRAAGEETQYF. The CDR3, as DNA: TGTGCCAGCAGGCCCCGGGCGGCGGGCGAAGAGACCCAGTACTTC.

The chain uses TRBV7-9 and TRBJ2-7; 12 bases are shared with TRBD1. Germline V gene sequence: CDR1 SEHNR, CDR2 FQNEAQ (reference sequence). This CDR3 is built from 14 residues. After removal of 5 bases from V and 7 bases from J, the junction contained 6 bases not matched to a gene. CDR3 nucleotides: TGTGCCAGCAGCCAGGGACAGGGGGCGGAGGAGCAGTACTTC. Translated: CASSQGQGAEEQYF.

The chain's CDR3 is CASSVSSGQETQYF. Written as DNA, the CDR3 is TGTGCCAGCAGCGTATCTAGCGGCCAAGAGACCCAGTACTTC. The gene calls are TRBV9 and TRBJ2-5, with 7 bases matching TRBD2. The germline gives CDR1 SGDLS, CDR2 YYNGEE. Trimming cost V 1 base and J 1 base; bases outside gene matches: 1. The CDR3 runs to 14 residues.

V usage is TRBV5-1 and J usage is TRBJ2-2; 7 bases are a match to TRBD2. The junction had 6 bases not matched to a gene; V was cut back by 1 base and J by 6 bases. The length of the CDR3 is 15 residues. In germline, CDR1 is SGHRS, CDR2 YFSETQ. CDR3 coding DNA: TGCGCCAGCAGCTTGTCGGCGGGAGAGGCCGGGGAGCTGTTTTTT. Translating gives CASSLSAGEAGELFF.